A selection of T cell receptor beta chains follows, all from one sample in a study of spatial heterogeneity in lung cancer. In TCRdb, the 5' RACE reads were re-called with MiXCR into one record per CDR3 protein. In the table there are about 40,000 distinct CDR3 sequences, more than 4.5% of which are singletons. Specimen: PBMCs, collected at surgery. The receptor source for this set is a female donor with early-stage non-small cell lung cancer. Each CDR3 is given with its conserved first and last residue. D genes are given only for firm matches. Only some rows state a clone size, as once, few, many or a class for expanded clones.

14	few	TRBV5-1	TRBD1	TRBJ1-5	CASSPGQGGQPQHF	TGCGCCAGCAGCCCCGGACAGGGCGGACAGCCCCAGCATTTT
11	many	TRBV9	-	TRBJ1-5	CASSVGQPQHF	TGTGCCAGCAGCGTGGGCCAGCCCCAGCATTTT
12	-	TRBV6-1	-	TRBJ1-1	CASSAGWTEAFF	TGTGCCAGCAGTGCGGGGTGGACTGAAGCTTTCTTT
12	many	TRBV29-1	TRBD2	TRBJ2-1	CSVEDPGGEQFF	TGCAGCGTTGAAGATCCCGGGGGGGAGCAGTTCTTC
17	many	TRBV9	TRBD2	TRBJ2-2	CASSPQGLADSTGELFF	TGTGCCAGCAGCCCCCAGGGACTAGCGGATTCTACCGGGGAGCTGTTTTTT
17	few	TRBV5-4	-	TRBJ2-2	CASSLAVTGQNTGELFF	TGTGCCAGCAGCTTGGCCGTAACAGGCCAGAACACCGGGGAGCTGTTTTTT
19	-	TRBV5-1	-	TRBJ1-2	CASSLTFRAGGTHGYGYTF	TGCGCCAGCAGCTTGACATTTAGGGCGGGCGGCACCCATGGGTATGGCTACACCTTC
13	many	TRBV20-1	-	TRBJ2-3	CSTVRDPTDTQYF	TGCAGTACTGTCCGGGACCCGACAGATACGCAGTATTTT
15	medium-sized	TRBV4-2	-	TRBJ2-7	CASSQDHQGPYEQYF	TGTGCCAGCAGCCAAGATCACCAGGGCCCCTACGAGCAGTACTTC
17	many	TRBV4-2	TRBD1	TRBJ1-1	CASSQVGTGDMNTEAFF	TGTGCCAGCAGCCAAGTAGGGACAGGGGACATGAACACTGAAGCTTTCTTT
12	many	TRBV10-3	-	TRBJ1-3	CASGESGNTIYF	TGTGCCAGCGGCGAGTCTGGAAACACCATATATTTT
16	many	TRBV6-2/TRBV6-3	-	TRBJ2-2	CASRPISARETGELFF	TGTGCCAGCAGACCGATCTCGGCCCGGGAGACCGGGGAGCTGTTTTTT
14	-	TRBV18	-	TRBJ2-7	CASSGDGSSYEQYF	TGTGCCAGCTCAGGGGACGGAAGCTCCTACGAGCAGTACTTC
15	many	TRBV5-1	TRBD2	TRBJ2-5	CASSFSGGEQETQYF	TGCGCCAGCAGCTTTAGCGGGGGGGAACAAGAGACCCAGTACTTC
15	few	TRBV5-1	-	TRBJ2-3	CASSSDKPTTDTQYF	TGCGCCAGCAGCTCGGACAAACCAACAACAGATACGCAGTATTTT
13	-	TRBV3-1	-	TRBJ2-7	CASSQDPLYEQYF	TGTGCCAGCAGCCAAGATCCCCTCTACGAGCAGTACTTC
16	few	TRBV25-1	TRBD1	TRBJ1-5	CASSDTQGTFNQPQHF	TGTGCCAGCAGTGATACACAGGGGACCTTCAATCAGCCCCAGCATTTT
15	-	TRBV19	TRBD2	TRBJ2-3	CASSFQGLAADTQYF	TGTGCCAGTAGTTTCCAGGGACTAGCTGCAGATACGCAGTATTTT
15	few	TRBV28	TRBD1	TRBJ2-5	CASSPRGTGAETQYF	TGTGCCAGCAGTCCGCGGGGGACAGGGGCTGAGACCCAGTACTTC
11	many	TRBV20-1	-	TRBJ2-3	CSASATDTQYF	TGCAGTGCAAGCGCCACAGATACGCAGTATTTT
17	-	TRBV5-5	TRBD2	TRBJ2-3	CASSPGLAGVSTDTQYF	TGTGCCAGCAGCCCGGGACTGGCGGGGGTGAGCACAGATACGCAGTATTTT
14	many	TRBV5-6	TRBD1	TRBJ2-7	CASKTIGQGNEQYF	TGTGCCAGCAAGACTATCGGACAGGGCAACGAGCAGTACTTC
16	many	TRBV27	-	TRBJ2-2	CASSFLGSSNTGELFF	TGTGCCAGCAGTTTCCTCGGGTCTTCGAACACCGGGGAGCTGTTTTTT
12	-	TRBV6-6	-	TRBJ2-2	CASSEGTGELFF	TGTGCCAGCAGCGAAGGCACCGGGGAGCTGTTTTTT
14	many	TRBV20-1	TRBD1	TRBJ1-2	CSARDPSRGLGYTF	TGCAGTGCTAGAGATCCTTCCAGGGGGCTCGGCTACACCTTC